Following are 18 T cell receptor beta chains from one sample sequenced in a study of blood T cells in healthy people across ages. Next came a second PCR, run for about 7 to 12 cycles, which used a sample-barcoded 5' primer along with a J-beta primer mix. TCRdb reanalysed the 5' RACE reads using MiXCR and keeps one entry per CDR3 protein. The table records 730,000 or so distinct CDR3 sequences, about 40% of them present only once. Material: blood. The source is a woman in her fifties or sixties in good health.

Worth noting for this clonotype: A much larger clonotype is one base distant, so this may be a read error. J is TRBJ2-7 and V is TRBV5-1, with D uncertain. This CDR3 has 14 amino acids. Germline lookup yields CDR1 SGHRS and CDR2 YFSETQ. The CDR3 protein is CASSLGTDPYERYF. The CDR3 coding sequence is TGCGCCAGCAGCTTGGGGACGGATCCCTACGAGCGGTACTTC.

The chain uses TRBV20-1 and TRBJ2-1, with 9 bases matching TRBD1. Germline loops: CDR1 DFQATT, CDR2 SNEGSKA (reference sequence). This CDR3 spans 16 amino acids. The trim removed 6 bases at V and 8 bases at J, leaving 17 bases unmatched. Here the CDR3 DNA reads TGCAGTGCGCGAGAGGGCGACAGGGGGTTTTCCTATGAGCAGTTCTTC. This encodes CSAREGDRGFSYEQFF.

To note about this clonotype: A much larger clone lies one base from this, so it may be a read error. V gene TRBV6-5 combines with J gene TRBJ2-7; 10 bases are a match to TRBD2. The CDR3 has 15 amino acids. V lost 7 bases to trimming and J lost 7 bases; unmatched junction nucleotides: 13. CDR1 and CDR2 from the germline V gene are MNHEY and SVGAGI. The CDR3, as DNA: TGTGCCAGCACTGCTAGCGGGGGACATTACAATGAGCAGTACTTC. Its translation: CASTASGGHYNEQYF.

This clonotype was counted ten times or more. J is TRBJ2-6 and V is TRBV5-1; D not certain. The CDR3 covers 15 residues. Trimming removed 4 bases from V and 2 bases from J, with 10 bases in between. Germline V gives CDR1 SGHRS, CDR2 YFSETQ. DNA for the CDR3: TGCGCCAGCAGCCCGGTAGAGCCTGGGGCCAACGTCCTGACTTTC. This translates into CASSPVEPGANVLTF.

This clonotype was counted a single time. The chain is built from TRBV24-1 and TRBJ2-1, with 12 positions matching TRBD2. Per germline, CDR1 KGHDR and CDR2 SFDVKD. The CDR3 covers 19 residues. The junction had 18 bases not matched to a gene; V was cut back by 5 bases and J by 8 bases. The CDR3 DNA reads TGTGCCACCAGTGCTAGTTATTCAGGGAAACTAGCGGGAGGCGATGAGCAGTTCTTC. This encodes CATSASYSGKLAGGDEQFF.

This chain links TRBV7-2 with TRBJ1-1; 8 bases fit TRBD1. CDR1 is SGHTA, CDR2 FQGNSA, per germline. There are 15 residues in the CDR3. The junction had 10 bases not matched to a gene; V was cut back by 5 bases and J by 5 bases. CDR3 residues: CASSLNQGAGTEAFF. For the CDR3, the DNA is TGTGCCAGCAGCCTAAATCAGGGGGCAGGTACTGAAGCTTTCTTT.

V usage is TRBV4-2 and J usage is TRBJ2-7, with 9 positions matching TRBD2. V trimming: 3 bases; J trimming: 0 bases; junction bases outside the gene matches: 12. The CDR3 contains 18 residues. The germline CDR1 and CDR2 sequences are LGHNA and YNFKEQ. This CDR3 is CASSQDSAPSGNSYEQYF. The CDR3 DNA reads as TGTGCCAGCAGCCAGGACTCGGCTCCTAGCGGGAACTCCTACGAGCAGTACTTC.

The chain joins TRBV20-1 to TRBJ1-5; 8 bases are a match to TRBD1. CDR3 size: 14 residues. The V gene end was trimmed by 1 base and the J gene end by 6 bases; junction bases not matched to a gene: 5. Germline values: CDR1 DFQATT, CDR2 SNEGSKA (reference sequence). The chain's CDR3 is CSARVAGGFQPQHF. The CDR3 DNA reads TGCAGTGCTAGAGTGGCAGGGGGCTTTCAGCCCCAGCATTTT.

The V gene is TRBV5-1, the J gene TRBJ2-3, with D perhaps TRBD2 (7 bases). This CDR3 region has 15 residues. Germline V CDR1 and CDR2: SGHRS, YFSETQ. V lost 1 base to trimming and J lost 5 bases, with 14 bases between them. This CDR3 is CASSLKVGGEDTQYF. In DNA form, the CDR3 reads TGCGCCAGCAGCTTGAAGGTAGGGGGGGAAGATACGCAGTATTTT.

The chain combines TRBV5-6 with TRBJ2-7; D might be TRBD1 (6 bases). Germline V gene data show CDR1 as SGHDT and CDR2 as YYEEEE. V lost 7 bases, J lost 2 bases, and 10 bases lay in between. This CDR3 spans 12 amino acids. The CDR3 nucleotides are TGTGCCAGCCGGGACAATACCTACGAGCAGTACTTC. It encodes CASRDNTYEQYF.

In nucleotides, the CDR3 is TGTGCCTGGAGTCTTTGGGGGTTCTATGGCTACACCTTC. The encoded protein is CAWSLWGFYGYTF. The chain is built from TRBV30 and TRBJ1-2; maybe TRBD1 (5 bases). The CDR3 spans 13 residues. From germline, CDR1 is GTSNPN and CDR2 SVGIG (reference sequence). V gave up 2 bases and J gave up 4 bases, with 11 bases separating them.

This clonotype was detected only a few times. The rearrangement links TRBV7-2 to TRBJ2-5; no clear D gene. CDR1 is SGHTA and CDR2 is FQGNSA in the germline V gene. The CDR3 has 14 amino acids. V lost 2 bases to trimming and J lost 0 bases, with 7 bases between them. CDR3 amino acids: CASSLMADQETQYF. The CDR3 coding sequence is TGTGCCAGCAGCTTAATGGCAGACCAAGAGACCCAGTACTTC.

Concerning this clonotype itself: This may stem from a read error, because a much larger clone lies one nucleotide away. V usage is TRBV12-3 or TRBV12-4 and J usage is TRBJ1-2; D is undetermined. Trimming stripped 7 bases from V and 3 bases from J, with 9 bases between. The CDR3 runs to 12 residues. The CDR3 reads CASTDGDYGYTF. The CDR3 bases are TGTGCCAGCACCGATGGGGACTATGGCTACACCTTC.

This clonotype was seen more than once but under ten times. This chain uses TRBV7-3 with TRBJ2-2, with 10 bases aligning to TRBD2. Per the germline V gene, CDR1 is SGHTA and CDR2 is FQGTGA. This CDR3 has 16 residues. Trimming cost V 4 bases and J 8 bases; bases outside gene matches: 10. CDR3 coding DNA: TGTGCCAGCAGCTCGCAGCTAGCGGGGGATTCTGGGGAGCTGTTTTTT. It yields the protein CASSSQLAGDSGELFF.

The CDR3 DNA follows: TGTGCCAGCAGTGTAAACTTGGGGAACATTCAGTACTTC. Protein: CASSVNLGNIQYF. The V and J genes are TRBV28 and TRBJ2-5; D not resolved. The J call is uncertain, as TRBJ2-4 better fits the DNA end. CDR1 MDHEN and CDR2 SYDVKM come from the germline V gene. The CDR3 sequence is 13 residues long.

The CDR3 spells CATSCQGNYGYTF. DNA for the CDR3: TGTGCCACCAGCTGTCAGGGGAACTATGGCTACACCTTC. The rearrangement links TRBV15 to TRBJ1-2, with D perhaps TRBD1 (6 bases). V lost 5 bases and J 2 bases, leaving 9 bases between the germline ends. Germline CDR1 reads LNHNV; CDR2 reads YYDKDF (reference sequence). The CDR3 covers 13 residues.

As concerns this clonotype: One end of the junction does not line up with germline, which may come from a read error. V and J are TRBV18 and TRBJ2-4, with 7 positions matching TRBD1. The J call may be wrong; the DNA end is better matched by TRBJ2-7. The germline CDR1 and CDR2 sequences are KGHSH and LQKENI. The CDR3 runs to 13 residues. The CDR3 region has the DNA TGTGCCATCTCACCAGGACAGGCCTACGAGCAGTACTTC. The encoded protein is CAISPGQAYEQYF.

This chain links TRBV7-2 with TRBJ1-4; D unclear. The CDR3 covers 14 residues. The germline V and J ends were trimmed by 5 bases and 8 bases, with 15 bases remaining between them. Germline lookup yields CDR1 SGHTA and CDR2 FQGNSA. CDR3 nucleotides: TGTGCCAGCAGCGCCCCCGGTCTGGGCGAAAAACTGTTTTTT. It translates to CASSAPGLGEKLFF.